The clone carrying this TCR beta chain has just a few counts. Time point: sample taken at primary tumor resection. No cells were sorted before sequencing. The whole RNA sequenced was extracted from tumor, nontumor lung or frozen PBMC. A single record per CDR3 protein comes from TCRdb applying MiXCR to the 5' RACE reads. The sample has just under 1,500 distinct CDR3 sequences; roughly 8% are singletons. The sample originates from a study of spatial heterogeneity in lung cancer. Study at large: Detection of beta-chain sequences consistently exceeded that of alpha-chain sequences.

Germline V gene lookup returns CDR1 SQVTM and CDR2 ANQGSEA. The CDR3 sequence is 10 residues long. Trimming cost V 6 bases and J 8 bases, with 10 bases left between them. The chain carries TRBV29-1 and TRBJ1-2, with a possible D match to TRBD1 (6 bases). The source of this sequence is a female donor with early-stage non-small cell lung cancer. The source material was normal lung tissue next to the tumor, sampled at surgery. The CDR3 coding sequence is TGCAGCGTCTACAGGGACGGCTACACCTTC. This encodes CSVYRDGYTF.